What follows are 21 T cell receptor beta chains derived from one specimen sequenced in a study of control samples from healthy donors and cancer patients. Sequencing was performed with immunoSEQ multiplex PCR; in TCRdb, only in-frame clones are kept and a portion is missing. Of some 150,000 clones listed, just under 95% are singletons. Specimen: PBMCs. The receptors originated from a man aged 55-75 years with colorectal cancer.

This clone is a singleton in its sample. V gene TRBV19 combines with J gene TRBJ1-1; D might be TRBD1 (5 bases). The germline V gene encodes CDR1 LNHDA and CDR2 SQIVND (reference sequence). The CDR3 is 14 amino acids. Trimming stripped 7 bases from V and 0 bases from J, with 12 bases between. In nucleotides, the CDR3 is TGTGCCAGTAATTCCGGGGCCCTGAACACTGAAGCTTTCTTT. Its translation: CASNSGALNTEAFF.

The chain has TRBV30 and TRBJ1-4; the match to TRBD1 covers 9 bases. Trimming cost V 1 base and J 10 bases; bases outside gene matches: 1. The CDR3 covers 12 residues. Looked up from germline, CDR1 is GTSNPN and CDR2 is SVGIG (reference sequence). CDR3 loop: CAWSGQGGKLFF. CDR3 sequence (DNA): TGTGCCTGGAGTGGACAGGGGGGAAAACTGTTTTTT.

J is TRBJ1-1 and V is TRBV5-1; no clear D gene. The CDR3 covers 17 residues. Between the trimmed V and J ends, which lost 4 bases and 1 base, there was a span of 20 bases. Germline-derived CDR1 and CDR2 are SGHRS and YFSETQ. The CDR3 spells CASSRTGELSGNTEAFF. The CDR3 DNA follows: TGCGCCAGCAGCCGGACCGGTGAACTTTCGGGGAACACTGAAGCTTTCTTT.

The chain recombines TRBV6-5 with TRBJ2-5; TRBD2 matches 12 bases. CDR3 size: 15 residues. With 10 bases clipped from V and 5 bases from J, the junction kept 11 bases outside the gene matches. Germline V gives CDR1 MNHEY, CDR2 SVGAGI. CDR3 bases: TGTGCCACCCTAGCGGGGGGGCAGTCGTGGGAGACCCAGTACTTC. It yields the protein CATLAGGQSWETQYF.

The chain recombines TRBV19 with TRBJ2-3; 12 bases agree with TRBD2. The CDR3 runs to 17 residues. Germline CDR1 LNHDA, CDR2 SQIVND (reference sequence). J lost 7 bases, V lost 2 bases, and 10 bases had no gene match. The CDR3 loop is CASSIMQLAGGSNTQYF. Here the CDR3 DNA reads TGTGCCAGTAGTATAATGCAACTAGCGGGGGGATCGAATACGCAGTATTTT.

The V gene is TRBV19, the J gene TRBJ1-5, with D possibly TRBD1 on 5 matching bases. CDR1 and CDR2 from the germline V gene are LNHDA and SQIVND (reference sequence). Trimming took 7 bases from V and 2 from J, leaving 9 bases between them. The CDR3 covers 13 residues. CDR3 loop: CASTGMGNQPQHF. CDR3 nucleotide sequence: TGTGCCAGTACAGGGATGGGCAATCAGCCCCAGCATTTT.

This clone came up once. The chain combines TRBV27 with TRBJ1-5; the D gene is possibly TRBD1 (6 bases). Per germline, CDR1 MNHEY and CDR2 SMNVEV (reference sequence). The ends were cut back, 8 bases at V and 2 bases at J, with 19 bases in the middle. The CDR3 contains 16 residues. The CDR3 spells CASGYPTPGGNQPQHF. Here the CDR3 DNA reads TGTGCCAGCGGATACCCTACTCCAGGGGGCAATCAGCCCCAGCATTTT.

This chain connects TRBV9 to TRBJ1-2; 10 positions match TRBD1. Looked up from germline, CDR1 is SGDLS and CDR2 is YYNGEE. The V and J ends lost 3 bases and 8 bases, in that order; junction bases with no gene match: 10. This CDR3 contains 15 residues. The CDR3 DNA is TGTGCCAGCAGCGATGTTAGACAGGGGGCCGCGGGCTACACCTTC. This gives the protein CASSDVRQGAAGYTF.

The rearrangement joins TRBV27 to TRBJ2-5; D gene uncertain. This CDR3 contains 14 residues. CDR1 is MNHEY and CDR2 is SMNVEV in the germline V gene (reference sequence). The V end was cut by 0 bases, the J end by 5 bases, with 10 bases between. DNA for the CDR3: TGTGCCAGCAGTTTATCAGGCCAATGGGAGACCCAGTACTTC. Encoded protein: CASSLSGQWETQYF.

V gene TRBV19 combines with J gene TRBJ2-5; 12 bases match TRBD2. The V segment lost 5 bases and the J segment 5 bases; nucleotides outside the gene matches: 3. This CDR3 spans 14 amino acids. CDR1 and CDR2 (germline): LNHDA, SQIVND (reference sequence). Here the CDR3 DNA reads TGTGCCAGTAGTGGACTAGCGGGGAGGGAGACCCAGTACTTC. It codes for CASSGLAGRETQYF.

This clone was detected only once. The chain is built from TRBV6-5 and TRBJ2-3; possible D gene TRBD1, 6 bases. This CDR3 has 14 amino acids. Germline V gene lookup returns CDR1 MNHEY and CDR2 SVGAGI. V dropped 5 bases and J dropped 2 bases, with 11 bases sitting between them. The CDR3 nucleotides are TGTGCCAGCAGTATGACAGGCTACACAGATACGCAGTATTTT. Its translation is CASSMTGYTDTQYF.

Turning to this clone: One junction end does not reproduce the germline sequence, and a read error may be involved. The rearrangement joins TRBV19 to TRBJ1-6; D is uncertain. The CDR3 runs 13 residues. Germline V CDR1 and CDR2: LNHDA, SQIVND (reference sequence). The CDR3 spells CASSIGVNSLLHF. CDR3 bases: TGTGCCAGTAGTATAGGAGTGAATTCACTCCTCCACTTT.

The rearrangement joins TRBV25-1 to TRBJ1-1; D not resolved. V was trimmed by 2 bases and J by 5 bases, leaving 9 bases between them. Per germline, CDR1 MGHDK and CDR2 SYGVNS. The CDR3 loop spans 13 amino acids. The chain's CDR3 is CASSETDWTEAFF. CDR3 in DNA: TGTGCCAGCAGTGAAACTGACTGGACTGAAGCTTTCTTT.

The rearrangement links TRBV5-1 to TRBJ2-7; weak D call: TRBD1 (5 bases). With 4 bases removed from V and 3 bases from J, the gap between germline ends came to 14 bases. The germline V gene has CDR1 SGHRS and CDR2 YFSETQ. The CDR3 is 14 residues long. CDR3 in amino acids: CASSPSGQGYEQYF. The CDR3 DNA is TGCGCCAGCAGCCCAAGTGGGCAGGGCTACGAGCAGTACTTC.

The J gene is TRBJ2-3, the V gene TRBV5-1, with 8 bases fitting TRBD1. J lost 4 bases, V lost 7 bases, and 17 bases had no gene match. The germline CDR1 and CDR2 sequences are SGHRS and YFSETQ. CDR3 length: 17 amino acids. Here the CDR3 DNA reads TGCGCCAGCGCACGCGCCACACCTGGACAGGGAGCAGATACGCAGTATTTT. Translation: CASARATPGQGADTQYF.

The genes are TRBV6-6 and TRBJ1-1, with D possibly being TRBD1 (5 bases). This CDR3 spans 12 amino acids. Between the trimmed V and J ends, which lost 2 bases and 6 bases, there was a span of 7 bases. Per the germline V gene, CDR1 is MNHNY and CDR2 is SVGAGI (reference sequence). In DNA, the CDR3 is TGTGCCAGCAGTTACCCGACAGCTGAAGCTTTCTTT. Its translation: CASSYPTAEAFF.

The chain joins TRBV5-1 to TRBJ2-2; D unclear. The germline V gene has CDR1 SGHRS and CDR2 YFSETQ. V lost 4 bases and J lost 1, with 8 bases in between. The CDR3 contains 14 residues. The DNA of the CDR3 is TGCGCCAGCAGCCTGAAGGTGAACACCGGGGAGCTGTTTTTT. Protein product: CASSLKVNTGELFF.

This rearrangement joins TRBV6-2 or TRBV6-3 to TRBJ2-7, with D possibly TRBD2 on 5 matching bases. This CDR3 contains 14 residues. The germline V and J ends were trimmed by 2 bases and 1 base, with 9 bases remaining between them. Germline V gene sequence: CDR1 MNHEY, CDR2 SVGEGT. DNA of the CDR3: TGTGCCAGCAGTTACGTGGACTGGTCCTACGAGCAGTACTTC. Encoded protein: CASSYVDWSYEQYF.

The CDR3 here is CSASALAGTDTQYF. CDR3 coding DNA: TGCAGTGCTAGTGCGCTAGCGGGGACAGATACGCAGTATTTT. This chain uses TRBV20-1 with TRBJ2-3; 9 nucleotides match TRBD2. The CDR3 runs 14 residues. V was pared by 3 bases and J by 3 bases, with 4 bases of the junction left unmatched. The germline V gene encodes CDR1 DFQATT and CDR2 SNEGSKA (reference sequence).

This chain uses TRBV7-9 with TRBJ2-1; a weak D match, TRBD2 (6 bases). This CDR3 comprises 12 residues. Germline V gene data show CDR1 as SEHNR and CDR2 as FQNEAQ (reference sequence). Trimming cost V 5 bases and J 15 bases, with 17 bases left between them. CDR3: CASSPGTPQVFF. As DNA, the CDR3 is TGTGCCAGCAGCCCCGGGACTCCCCAGGTGTTCTTC.

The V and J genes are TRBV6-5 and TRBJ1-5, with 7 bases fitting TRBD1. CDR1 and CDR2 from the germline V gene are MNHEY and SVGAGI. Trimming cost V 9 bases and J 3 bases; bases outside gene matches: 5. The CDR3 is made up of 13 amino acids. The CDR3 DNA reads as TGTGCCAGTAAGACAGGGACCAATCAGCCCCAGCATTTT. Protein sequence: CASKTGTNQPQHF.